This TCR beta chain was observed in a study of shared clonotypes between healthy human individuals. Study results and caveats: Non-shared clonotypes were found to have lower generation probabilities than the clonotypes that were shared by all four of the sorted-subset donors. Read depth was anticipated to influence clonotype sharing among donors.

Using immunoSEQ multiplex PCR, the repertoire was profiled, and TCRdb retains in-frame clones only, with some absent. The data hold approximately 2,000,000 clones, with around 93% observed a single time. With respect to this clone: No antigen is known for it.

All of the donors resided in Nashville, Tennessee, and each was a Caucasian adult. Negatively enriched CD4+ T cells were divided by CD45RA into naive and memory. This CDR3 spans 12 amino acids. The germline CDR1 and CDR2 sequences are KGHSH and LQKENI. The V and J ends lost 5 bases and 4 bases respectively, with 8 bases between them. Sequenced input: naive CD4+ T cells from PBMCs. Sample subset: CD45RA+ positively selected. J is TRBJ1-1 and V is TRBV18; D is ambiguous. This sequence was found in a man between 18 and 29 years old in good health. Some clones in this sample may be carry-over from other donors' samples. CDR3 loop: CASSNLGTEAFF. The CDR3 region has the DNA TGTGCCAGCTCAAATTTAGGCACTGAAGCTTTCTTT.